The next 3 T cell receptor beta chains were all read from a single sample in a study of T-cell reconstitution after alpha-beta-depleted transplantation in children. Preparation of the TCRbeta library involved a method that used unique molecular identifiers. TCRdb processed the PCR reads anew with MiXCR; each CDR3 protein has one entry. The sample comprises around 960,000 distinct CDR3 sequences, about 26% of which are singletons, and roughly 28% rests with the top ten. Sequenced here: PBMCs, mostly from graft donor cells, sampled 360 days after TCRalphabeta/CD19-depleted stem cell transplant. These TCRs come from a boy younger than two who had a stem cell transplant for SCID, so the T cells may come from the graft donor.

This clonotype was detected a few times. V and J are TRBV20-1 and TRBJ1-6; D unclear. V shed 3 bases and J shed 0 bases, with 6 bases lying between them. Germline-derived CDR1 and CDR2 are DFQATT and SNEGSKA (reference sequence). The CDR3 contains 14 residues. The CDR3 DNA is TGCAGTGCTAGGAGTAGCTCCTATAATTCACCCCTCCACTTT. This sequence encodes CSARSSSYNSPLHF.

The chain has TRBV5-1 and TRBJ1-1, with D perhaps TRBD1 (6 bases). The V end was cut by 10 bases, the J end by 0 bases, with 19 bases between. Germline V gene sequence: CDR1 SGHRS, CDR2 YFSETQ. The CDR3 has 15 residues. CDR3 amino acids: CASSGAGRMNTEAFF. The CDR3 DNA follows: TGCGCCTCATCAGGGGCAGGGCGGATGAACACTGAAGCTTTCTTT.

This clonotype was detected only a few times. The J gene is TRBJ2-5, the V gene TRBV7-9; 7 bases fit TRBD1. V shed 5 bases and J 3 bases; nucleotides not matched to a gene: 3. This CDR3 spans 13 amino acids. Germline loops: CDR1 SEHNR, CDR2 FQNEAQ (reference sequence). Here the CDR3 DNA reads TGTGCCAGCAGCCAGGGGACAGAAGAGACCCAGTACTTC. Translation gives CASSQGTEETQYF.